The 29 T cell receptor beta chains given below trace back to one sample, sequenced in a study of cytomegalovirus exposure and HLA in healthy donors. Use of 60 Vbeta and 13 Jbeta primers characterized the PCR. Sequenced by immunoSEQ multiplex PCR; TCRdb stores in-frame clones only, minus some. Of approximately 120,000 clones in the sample, roughly 70% were seen once. Sequenced input: PBMCs. The receptor source for this set is a man aged 40-55 years in good health and CMV-seropositive.

The rearrangement joins TRBV29-1 to TRBJ2-7; TRBD1 matches 10 bases. Germline V gene sequence: CDR1 SQVTM, CDR2 ANQGSEA. V lost 6 bases, J lost 6 bases, and 8 bases stayed unmatched. The CDR3 has 13 amino acids. This chain's CDR3 is CSVLTGGRGEQYF. For the CDR3, the DNA is TGCAGCGTCTTGACAGGGGGCCGAGGCGAGCAGTACTTC.

The CDR3 protein is CASRAGSSGNTIYF. The CDR3 DNA reads TGTGCCAGCAGGGCGGGTAGCTCTGGAAACACCATATATTTT. The chain links TRBV14 to TRBJ1-3; D gene ambiguous. The CDR3 has 14 amino acids. V lost 6 bases and J lost 0, with 9 bases in between. From germline, CDR1 is SGHDN and CDR2 FVKESK.

The rearrangement uses TRBV19 and TRBJ2-2, with a weak D call TRBD1 (6 bases). Germline V lookup: CDR1 LNHDA, CDR2 SQIVND (reference sequence). V lost 4 bases and J lost 0, with 9 bases in between. This CDR3 contains 15 residues. CDR3 amino acids: CASSTGHSNTGELFF. The DNA of the CDR3 is TGTGCCAGTAGTACGGGACACTCGAACACCGGGGAGCTGTTTTTT.

The J gene is TRBJ1-2, the V gene TRBV19; D unclear. This CDR3 spans 14 amino acids. Germline lookup yields CDR1 LNHDA and CDR2 SQIVND (reference sequence). The germline V and J ends were trimmed by 1 base and 0 bases, with 6 bases remaining between them. The CDR3 here is CASSIGATNYGYTF. CDR3 sequence (DNA): TGTGCCAGTAGTATAGGGGCAACTAACTATGGCTACACCTTC. The full variable domain, in which reference TRBV19 and TRBJ1-2 provide the parts outside the CDR3, is DGGITQSPKYLFRKEGQNVTLSCEQNLNHDAMYWYRQDPGQGLRLIYYSQIVNDFQKGDIAEGYSVSREKKESFPLTVTSAQKNPTAFYLCASSIGATNYGYTFGSGTRLTVV.

The chain carries TRBV6-1 and TRBJ2-1; D not resolved. V lost 7 bases and J 7 bases, leaving 11 bases between the germline ends. CDR1 is MNHNS, CDR2 SASEGT, per germline. The CDR3 contains 12 residues. The CDR3 loop is CASTLLRNEQFF. CDR3 sequence (DNA): TGTGCCAGCACGCTCTTACGGAATGAGCAGTTCTTC.

The gene calls are TRBV6-1 and TRBJ2-3, with 16 bases matching TRBD2. The CDR3 spans 17 residues. CDR1 and CDR2 from the germline V gene are MNHNS and SASEGT. V shed 4 bases and J 4 bases; nucleotides not matched to a gene: 5. The CDR3 bases are TGTGCCAGCAGTGTCGGGACTAGCGGGAGGGTGTCAGATACGCAGTATTTT. It is translated as CASSVGTSGRVSDTQYF.

This clone came up a few times. V gene TRBV10-2 combines with J gene TRBJ1-4, with a weak D call TRBD1 (6 bases). CDR3 length: 15 amino acids. V gave up 6 bases and J gave up 5 bases, with 16 bases separating them. Germline CDR1 is WSHSY and CDR2 is SAAADI. The CDR3 is CASSPRQVQNEKLFF. The CDR3, as DNA: TGCGCCAGCAGCCCTAGACAGGTCCAGAATGAAAAACTGTTTTTT.

This rearrangement joins TRBV9 to TRBJ2-5; D is perhaps TRBD1 (5 bases). The V end lost 0 bases, the J end lost 2 bases, and 14 bases lay between the germline ends. From germline, CDR1 is SGDLS and CDR2 YYNGEE. This CDR3 spans 16 amino acids. In nucleotides, the CDR3 is TGTGCCAGCAGCGTAGATAGTGTCACAGGACAAGAGACCCAGTACTTC. It is translated as CASSVDSVTGQETQYF. The full variable domain, completed using reference TRBV9 and TRBJ2-5, is DSGVTQTPKHLITATGQRVTLRCSPRSGDLSVYWYQQSLDQGLQFLIQYYNGEERAKGNILERFSAQQFPDLHSELNLSSLELGDSALYFCASSVDSVTGQETQYFGPGTRLLVL.

The chain recombines TRBV28 with TRBJ1-1; no reliable D call. Trimming stripped 3 bases from V and 3 bases from J, with 11 bases between. Germline V lookup: CDR1 MDHEN, CDR2 SYDVKM. This CDR3 is 14 amino acids long. The CDR3: CASSFGRFDTEAFF. DNA for the CDR3: TGTGCCAGCAGTTTCGGGAGGTTCGACACTGAAGCTTTCTTT.

The chain has TRBV4-2 and TRBJ1-5; unclear D gene. The length of the CDR3 is 13 residues. Trimming removed 4 bases from V and 6 bases from J, with 10 bases in between. Germline CDR1 is LGHNA and CDR2 is YNFKEQ. CDR3 nucleotide sequence: TGTGCCAGCAGCCGCAACGCAGGTCAGCCCCAGCATTTT. It yields the protein CASSRNAGQPQHF.

The chain links TRBV7-3 to TRBJ1-1, with D hard to call. CDR1 is SGHTA, CDR2 FQGTGA, per germline. CDR3 length: 13 residues. The V end was cut by 3 bases, the J end by 7 bases, with 12 bases between. In DNA, the CDR3 is TGTGCCAGCAGCTTTACCACGGGAAATGAAGCTTTCTTT. This sequence encodes CASSFTTGNEAFF.

The V and J genes are TRBV15 and TRBJ2-7, with TRBD2 matching over 13 bases. This CDR3 has 15 amino acids. The junction had 0 bases not matched to a gene; V was cut back by 1 base and J by 3 bases. Germline CDR1 and CDR2: LNHNV and YYDKDF (reference sequence). In DNA, the CDR3 is TGTGCCACCAGCAGAGGACTAGCGGGAGGCTACGAGCAGTACTTC. Protein product: CATSRGLAGGYEQYF.

The J gene is TRBJ2-3, the V gene TRBV5-4; maybe TRBD2 (5 bases). The CDR3 contains 16 residues. Germline values: CDR1 SGHNT, CDR2 YYREEE (reference sequence). V lost 3 bases to trimming and J lost 3 bases, with 17 bases between them. The CDR3 nucleotides are TGTGCCAGCAGCTATGGGGTGGCGGGCCTTACAGATACGCAGTATTTT. This sequence encodes CASSYGVAGLTDTQYF.

The rearrangement links TRBV5-5 to TRBJ1-5, with TRBD1 matching over 9 bases. This CDR3 has 16 amino acids. J was trimmed by 0 bases and V by 4 bases; bases with no gene match: 5. Germline V lookup: CDR1 SGHKS, CDR2 YYEKEE (reference sequence). The CDR3 coding sequence is TGTGCCAGCAGCCCGGGACAGGGCCTTAGCAATCAGCCCCAGCATTTT. It encodes CASSPGQGLSNQPQHF.

Details on this clone: The junction does not match germline at one end; this may be a read error. This rearrangement joins TRBV28 to TRBJ2-7, with D possibly matching TRBD1 (7 bases). CDR3 length: 13 residues. The V gene's germline CDR1 is MDHEN and CDR2 SYDVKM. This CDR3 is CASNRDRGTTGDF. The CDR3 bases are TGTGCCAGCAATAGGGACAGAGGTACCACGGGGGACTTC.

The chain is built from TRBV27 and TRBJ2-7; D may be TRBD2 (5 bases). The CDR3 has 15 amino acids. Per germline, CDR1 MNHEY and CDR2 SMNVEV (reference sequence). Trimming pared 1 base from V and 2 bases from J, leaving 12 bases between. CDR3 in amino acids: CASSLFLGLAYEQYF. CDR3 in DNA: TGTGCCAGCAGTTTATTTCTCGGACTCGCCTACGAGCAGTACTTC.

The sample holds a few counts of this clone. The V gene is TRBV18, the J gene TRBJ2-5; a possible D gene is TRBD1 (5 bases). This CDR3 has 16 amino acids. Per germline, CDR1 KGHSH and CDR2 LQKENI. V lost 2 bases and J lost 1, with 14 bases in between. In DNA form, the CDR3 reads TGTGCCAGCTCACCATCCCCCCCTGGGGCCCAAGAGACCCAGTACTTC. This encodes CASSPSPPGAQETQYF.

The chain is built from TRBV18 and TRBJ1-5, with TRBD1 as a possible D gene (6 bases). The CDR3 totals 15 residues. Trimming shortened V by 4 bases and J by 3 bases, and 13 bases separated the two germline ends. Germline values: CDR1 KGHSH, CDR2 LQKENI. CDR3 sequence: CASSLLGQANQPQHF. The CDR3 DNA follows: TGTGCCAGCTCACTTTTGGGACAAGCCAATCAGCCCCAGCATTTT.

The rearrangement uses TRBV30 and TRBJ1-5; 10 bases fit TRBD1. J lost 4 bases, V lost 2 bases, and 8 bases had no gene match. The length of the CDR3 is 16 residues. CDR1 GTSNPN and CDR2 SVGIG come from the germline V gene (reference sequence). The CDR3 here is CAWSPWDRGGNQPQHF. In nucleotides, the CDR3 is TGTGCCTGGAGTCCATGGGACAGGGGTGGAAATCAGCCCCAGCATTTT. Using reference TRBV30 and TRBJ1-5 for the parts outside the CDR3, the full variable domain is SQTIHQWPATLVQPVGSPLSLECTVEGTSNPNLYWYRQAAGRGLQLLFYSVGIGQISSEVPQNLSASRPQDRQFILSSKKLLLSDSGFYLCAWSPWDRGGNQPQHFGDGTRLSIL.

The chain has TRBV12-5 and TRBJ1-3; TRBD1 agrees at 9 bases. This CDR3 spans 17 amino acids. V lost 4 bases to trimming and J lost 0 bases; unmatched junction nucleotides: 7. Germline CDR1 is LGHNT and CDR2 is FRNRAP. The chain's CDR3 is CASGYAGTGSSGNTIYF. CDR3 nucleotide sequence: TGTGCTAGTGGTTACGCCGGGACAGGGAGCTCTGGAAACACCATATATTTT.

The chain recombines TRBV11-3 with TRBJ2-1, with a tentative D call TRBD1 (7 bases). The CDR3 has 15 residues. Germline V gives CDR1 SGHNT, CDR2 YENEEA. Trimming took off 5 bases at V and 9 bases at J, with 20 bases between the two ends. This chain's CDR3 is CASSTSGGTAREQFF. The CDR3 DNA reads as TGTGCCAGCAGCACTAGTGGAGGGACAGCTCGTGAGCAGTTCTTC.

This sequence joins TRBV9 and TRBJ1-1; a possible D gene is TRBD1 (5 bases). In germline, CDR1 is SGDLS, CDR2 YYNGEE. Trimming left V 0 bases short and J 2 bases short, with 8 bases between. This CDR3 region has 14 residues. CDR3 coding DNA: TGTGCCAGCAGCGTAGCGGGGGTCAACACTGAAGCTTTCTTT. As protein: CASSVAGVNTEAFF.

The chain carries TRBV6-6 and TRBJ2-5; 8 bases map to TRBD2. Germline V CDR1 and CDR2: MNHNY, SVGAGI (reference sequence). The CDR3 has 14 amino acids. V was pared by 5 bases and J by 6 bases, with 8 bases of the junction left unmatched. CDR3 sequence reads: CASSTQLAEKTQYF. The DNA for the CDR3 is TGTGCCAGCAGTACCCAACTAGCGGAAAAGACCCAGTACTTC.

This clone has a single count. This sample includes further DNA sequences coding for the same CDR3. The chain joins TRBV7-2 to TRBJ2-2; 12 bases fit TRBD1. This CDR3 has 19 residues. V lost 5 bases, J lost 6 bases, and 16 bases stayed unmatched. CDR1 SGHTA and CDR2 FQGNSA come from the germline V gene. In nucleotides, the CDR3 is TGTGCCAGCAGCCTAGAAGGGGACAGGGGGCGAATTATGGCCGGGGAGCTGTTTTTT. Residues: CASSLEGDRGRIMAGELFF.

This chain uses TRBV5-4 with TRBJ2-3; 7 nucleotides align to TRBD1. The CDR3 runs to 15 residues. Germline-derived CDR1 and CDR2 are SGHNT and YYREEE (reference sequence). Unmatched junction bases numbered 5, after V lost 4 bases and J lost 0 bases. The chain's CDR3 is CASSQNRGSTDTQYF. CDR3 nucleotide sequence: TGTGCCAGCAGCCAAAACAGGGGAAGCACAGATACGCAGTATTTT.

The chain links TRBV28 to TRBJ2-7; 8 bases match TRBD2. The CDR3 is made up of 15 amino acids. V dropped 5 bases and J dropped 6; count of bases not matched to a gene: 12. CDR1 and CDR2 from the germline V gene are MDHEN and SYDVKM. The CDR3 loop reads CASSPAGTSPAEQYF. As DNA, the CDR3 is TGTGCCAGCAGTCCCGCCGGGACTAGTCCTGCCGAGCAGTACTTC.

The chain joins TRBV7-8 to TRBJ1-1; 11 positions match TRBD1. CDR1 is SGHVS, CDR2 FQNEAQ, per germline. V dropped 4 bases and J dropped 5; count of bases not matched to a gene: 9. The CDR3 runs 16 residues. CDR3 loop: CASSSRTGGLGTEAFF. In DNA form, the CDR3 reads TGTGCCAGCAGCTCCCGGACAGGGGGCTTGGGGACTGAAGCTTTCTTT. Filled out from reference TRBV7-8 and TRBJ1-1, the complete variable domain reads GAGVSQSPRYKVAKRGQDVALRCDPISGHVSLFWYQQALGQGPEFLTYFQNEAQLDKSGLPSDRFFAERPEGSVSTLKIQRTQQEDSAVYLCASSSRTGGLGTEAFFGQGTRLTVV.

This clone occurred a few times. The V and J genes are TRBV7-6 and TRBJ1-3; tentatively, D is TRBD1 (5 bases). Germline CDR1 SGHVS, CDR2 FNYEAQ. The length of the CDR3 is 19 residues. Between the trimmed V and J ends, which lost 2 bases and 0 bases, there was a span of 20 bases. DNA for the CDR3: TGTGCCAGCAGCTTACAGGCGGTGGCAGGGCTTTCCTCTGGAAACACCATATATTTT. Translation gives CASSLQAVAGLSSGNTIYF.

This chain connects TRBV11-3 to TRBJ1-2; tentatively, D is TRBD1 (6 bases). Trimming left V 4 bases short and J 2 bases short, with 11 bases between. CDR3 length equals 14 residues. The V gene's germline CDR1 is SGHNT and CDR2 YENEEA. CDR3 sequence (DNA): TGTGCCAGCAGCTCCCGGGACAAGAACTATGGCTACACCTTC. Its protein is CASSSRDKNYGYTF.